This TCR beta chain was found in a study of blood T cell repertoires in COVID-19. Study information: Whether acute or convalescent, the COVID-19 samples came from the United States, Italy and Spain. Sample material is recorded as cDNA or gDNA derived from T cells, B-cell-depleted T cells, or PBMCs.

Seattle patients were enrolled during active infection and followed longitudinally. With 4 bases clipped from V and 10 bases from J, the junction kept 11 bases outside the gene matches. There are 14 residues in the CDR3. Germline V lookup: CDR1 SEHNR, CDR2 FQNEAQ (reference sequence). Authors' methods: Amplified reference gene primers provided the basis for estimating nucleated cell counts. Sequenced by immunoSEQ multiplex PCR; TCRdb stores in-frame clones only, minus some. V, J and clone size derive from that table, while D and trimming were established from the DNA sequence. The sample has some 300,000 clones; about 87% are singletons.

V gene TRBV7-9 combines with J gene TRBJ1-2; TRBD1 matches 8 bases. Sequencing used peripheral blood. This TCR derives from a woman in her forties or fifties with COVID-19, enrolled during active disease. CDR3 protein: CASSSQTGAAFYTF. DNA for the CDR3: TGTGCCAGCAGCTCACAGACAGGGGCCGCTTTCTACACCTTC.